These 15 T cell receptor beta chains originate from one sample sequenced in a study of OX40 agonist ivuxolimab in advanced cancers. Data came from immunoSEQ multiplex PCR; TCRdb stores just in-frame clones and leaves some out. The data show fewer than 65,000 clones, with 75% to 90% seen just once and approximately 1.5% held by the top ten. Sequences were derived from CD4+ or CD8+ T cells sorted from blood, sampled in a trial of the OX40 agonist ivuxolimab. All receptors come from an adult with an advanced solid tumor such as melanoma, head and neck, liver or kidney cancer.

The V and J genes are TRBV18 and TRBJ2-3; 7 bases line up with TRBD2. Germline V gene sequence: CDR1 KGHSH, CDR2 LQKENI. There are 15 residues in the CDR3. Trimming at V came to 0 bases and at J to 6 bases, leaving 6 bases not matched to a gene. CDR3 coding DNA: TGTGCCAGCTCACCACCGGGACTAACTCCTGATACGCAGTATTTT. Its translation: CASSPPGLTPDTQYF.

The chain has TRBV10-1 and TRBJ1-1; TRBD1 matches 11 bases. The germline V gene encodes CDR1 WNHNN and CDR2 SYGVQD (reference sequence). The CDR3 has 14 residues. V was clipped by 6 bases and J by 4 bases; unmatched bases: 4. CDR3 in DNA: TGCGCCAGCAGCGGCGGGACAGGGGGCACTGAAGCTTTCTTT. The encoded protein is CASSGGTGGTEAFF.

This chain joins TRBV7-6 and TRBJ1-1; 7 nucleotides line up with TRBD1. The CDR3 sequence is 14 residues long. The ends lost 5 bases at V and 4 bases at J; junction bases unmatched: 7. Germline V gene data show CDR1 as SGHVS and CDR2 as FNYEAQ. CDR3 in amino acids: CASSTGQSFTEAFF. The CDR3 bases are TGTGCCAGCAGCACGGGACAGTCTTTCACTGAAGCTTTCTTT.

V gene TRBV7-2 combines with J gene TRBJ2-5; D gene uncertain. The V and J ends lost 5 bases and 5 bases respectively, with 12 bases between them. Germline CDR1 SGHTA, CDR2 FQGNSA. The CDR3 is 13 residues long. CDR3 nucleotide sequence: TGTGCCAGCAGCCGACCGTCGGGCGAGACCCAGTACTTC. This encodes CASSRPSGETQYF.

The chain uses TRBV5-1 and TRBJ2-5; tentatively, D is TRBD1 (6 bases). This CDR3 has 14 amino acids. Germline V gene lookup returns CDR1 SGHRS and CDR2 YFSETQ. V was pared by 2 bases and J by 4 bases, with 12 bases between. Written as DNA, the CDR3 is TGCGCCAGCAGCTTCCAGGGGATTGGAGAGACCCAGTACTTC. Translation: CASSFQGIGETQYF.

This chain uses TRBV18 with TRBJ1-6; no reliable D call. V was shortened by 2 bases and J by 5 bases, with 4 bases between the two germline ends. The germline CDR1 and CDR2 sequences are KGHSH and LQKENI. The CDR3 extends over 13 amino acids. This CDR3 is CASSPGNNSPLHF. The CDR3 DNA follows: TGTGCCAGCTCACCAGGGAATAATTCACCCCTCCACTTT.

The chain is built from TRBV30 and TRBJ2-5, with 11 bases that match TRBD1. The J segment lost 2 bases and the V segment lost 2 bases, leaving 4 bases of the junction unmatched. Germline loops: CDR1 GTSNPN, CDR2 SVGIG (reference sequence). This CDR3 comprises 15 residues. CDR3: CAWSPGQGVQETQYF. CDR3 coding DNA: TGTGCCTGGAGTCCGGGACAGGGGGTTCAAGAGACCCAGTACTTC.

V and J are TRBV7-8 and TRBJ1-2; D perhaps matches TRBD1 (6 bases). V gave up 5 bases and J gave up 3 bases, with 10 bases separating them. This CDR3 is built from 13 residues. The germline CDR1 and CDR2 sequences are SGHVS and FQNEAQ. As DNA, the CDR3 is TGTGCCAGCAGCCTCCGACAGGACTATGGCTACACCTTC. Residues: CASSLRQDYGYTF.

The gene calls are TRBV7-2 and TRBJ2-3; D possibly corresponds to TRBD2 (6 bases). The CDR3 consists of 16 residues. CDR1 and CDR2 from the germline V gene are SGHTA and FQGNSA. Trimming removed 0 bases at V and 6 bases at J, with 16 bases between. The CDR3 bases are TGTGCCAGCAGCTTAGCGGTCACCGGGAGCGGGGATACGCAGTATTTT. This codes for CASSLAVTGSGDTQYF.

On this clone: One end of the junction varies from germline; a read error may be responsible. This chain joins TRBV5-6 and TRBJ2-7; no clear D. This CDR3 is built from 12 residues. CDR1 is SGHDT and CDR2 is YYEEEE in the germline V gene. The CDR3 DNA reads TGTGCCAGCAGTTTGGGCTTTGGGGAGCAGTACTTC. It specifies CASSLGFGEQYF.

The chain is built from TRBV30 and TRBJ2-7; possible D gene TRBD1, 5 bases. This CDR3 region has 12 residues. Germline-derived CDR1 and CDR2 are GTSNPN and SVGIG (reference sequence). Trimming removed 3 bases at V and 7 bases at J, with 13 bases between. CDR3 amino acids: CAWSEQVWEQYF. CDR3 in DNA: TGTGCCTGGAGCGAACAGGTCTGGGAGCAGTACTTC.

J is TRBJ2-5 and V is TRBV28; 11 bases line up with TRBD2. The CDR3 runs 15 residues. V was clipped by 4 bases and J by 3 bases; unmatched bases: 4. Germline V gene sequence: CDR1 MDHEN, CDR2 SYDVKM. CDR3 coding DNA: TGTGCCAGCAGTTCATATAGCGGGGGGGAAGAGACCCAGTACTTC. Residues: CASSSYSGGEETQYF.

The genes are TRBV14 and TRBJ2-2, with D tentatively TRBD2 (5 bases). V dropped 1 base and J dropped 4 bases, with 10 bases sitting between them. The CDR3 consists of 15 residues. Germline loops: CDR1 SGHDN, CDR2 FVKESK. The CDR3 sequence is CASSQVRGRTGELFF. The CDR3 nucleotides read TGTGCCAGCAGCCAAGTTCGGGGTCGCACCGGGGAGCTGTTTTTT. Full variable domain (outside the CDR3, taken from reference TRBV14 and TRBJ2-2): EAGVTQFPSHSVIEKGQTVTLRCDPISGHDNLYWYRRVMGKEIKFLLHFVKESKQDESGMPNNRFLAERTGGTYSTLKVQPAELEDSGVYFCASSQVRGRTGELFFGEGSRLTVL.

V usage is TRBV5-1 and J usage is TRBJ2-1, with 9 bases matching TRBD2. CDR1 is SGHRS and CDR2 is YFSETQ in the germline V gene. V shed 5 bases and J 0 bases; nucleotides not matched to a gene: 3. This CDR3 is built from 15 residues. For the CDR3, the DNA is TGCGCCAGCAGTATAGCGGGAGACTCCTACAATGAGCAGTTCTTC. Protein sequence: CASSIAGDSYNEQFF.

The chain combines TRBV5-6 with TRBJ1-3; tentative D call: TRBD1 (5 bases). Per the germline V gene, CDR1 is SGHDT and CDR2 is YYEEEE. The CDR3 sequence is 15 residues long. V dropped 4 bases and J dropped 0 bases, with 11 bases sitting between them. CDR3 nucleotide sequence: TGTGCCAGCAGCCGGCGACAGCTCTCTGGAAACACCATATATTTT. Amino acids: CASSRRQLSGNTIYF.